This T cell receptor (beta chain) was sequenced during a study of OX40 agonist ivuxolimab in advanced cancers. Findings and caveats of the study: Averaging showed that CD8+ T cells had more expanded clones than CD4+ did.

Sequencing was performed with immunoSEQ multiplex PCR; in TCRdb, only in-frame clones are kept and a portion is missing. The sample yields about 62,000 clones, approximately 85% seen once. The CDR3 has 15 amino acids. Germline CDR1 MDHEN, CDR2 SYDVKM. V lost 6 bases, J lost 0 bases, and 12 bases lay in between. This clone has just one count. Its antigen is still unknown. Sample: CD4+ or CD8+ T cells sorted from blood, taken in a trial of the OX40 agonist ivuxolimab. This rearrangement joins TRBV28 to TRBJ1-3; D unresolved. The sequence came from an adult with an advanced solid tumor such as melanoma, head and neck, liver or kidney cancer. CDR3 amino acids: CASRTYTSSGNTIYF. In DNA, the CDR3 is TGTGCCAGCAGGACTTACACGAGCTCTGGAAACACCATATATTTT.